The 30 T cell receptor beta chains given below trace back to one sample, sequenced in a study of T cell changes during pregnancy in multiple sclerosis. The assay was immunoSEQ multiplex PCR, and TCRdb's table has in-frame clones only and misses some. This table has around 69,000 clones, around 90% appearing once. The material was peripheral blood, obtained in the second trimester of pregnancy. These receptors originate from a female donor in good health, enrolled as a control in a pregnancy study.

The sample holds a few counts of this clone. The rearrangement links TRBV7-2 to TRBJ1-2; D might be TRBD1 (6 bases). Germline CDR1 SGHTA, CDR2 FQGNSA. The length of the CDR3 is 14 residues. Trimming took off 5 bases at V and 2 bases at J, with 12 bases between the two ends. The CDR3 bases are TGTGCCAGCAGCCGACCAGACAGGAACTATGGCTACACCTTC. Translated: CASSRPDRNYGYTF.

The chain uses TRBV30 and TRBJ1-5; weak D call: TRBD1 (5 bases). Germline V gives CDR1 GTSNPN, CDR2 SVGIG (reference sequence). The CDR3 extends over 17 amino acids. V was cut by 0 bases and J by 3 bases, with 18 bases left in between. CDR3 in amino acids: CAWSVRTLAGINQPQHF. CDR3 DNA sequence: TGTGCCTGGAGTGTCAGGACCTTGGCAGGGATCAATCAGCCCCAGCATTTT.

The CDR3 protein is CASSLGTGGGTIYF. The CDR3 DNA sequence: TGTGCCAGCAGCTTGGGGACAGGGGGAGGCACCATATATTTT. V usage is TRBV5-6 and J usage is TRBJ1-3, with 10 bases lining up with TRBD1. Germline lookup yields CDR1 SGHDT and CDR2 YYEEEE. The CDR3 totals 14 residues. With 0 bases clipped from V and 9 bases from J, the junction kept 3 bases outside the gene matches.

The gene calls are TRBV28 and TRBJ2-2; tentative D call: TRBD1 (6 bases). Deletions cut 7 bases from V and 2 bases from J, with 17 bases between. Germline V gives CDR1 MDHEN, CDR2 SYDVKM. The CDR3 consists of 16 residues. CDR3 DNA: TGTGCCAGCACCACCCCCGGACAGTATAACACCGGGGAGCTGTTTTTT. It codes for CASTTPGQYNTGELFF.

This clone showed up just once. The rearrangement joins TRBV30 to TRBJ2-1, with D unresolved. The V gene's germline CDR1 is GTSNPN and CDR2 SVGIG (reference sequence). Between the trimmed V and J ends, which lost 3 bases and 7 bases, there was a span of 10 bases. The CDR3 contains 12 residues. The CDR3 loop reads CAWRGVFNEQFF. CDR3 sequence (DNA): TGTGCCTGGAGAGGAGTTTTTAATGAGCAGTTCTTC.

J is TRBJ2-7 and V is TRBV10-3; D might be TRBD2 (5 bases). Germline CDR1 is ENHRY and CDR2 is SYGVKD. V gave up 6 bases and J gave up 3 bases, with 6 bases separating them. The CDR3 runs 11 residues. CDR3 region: CAIRRDYEQYF. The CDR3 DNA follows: TGTGCCATCAGGAGGGACTACGAGCAGTACTTC.

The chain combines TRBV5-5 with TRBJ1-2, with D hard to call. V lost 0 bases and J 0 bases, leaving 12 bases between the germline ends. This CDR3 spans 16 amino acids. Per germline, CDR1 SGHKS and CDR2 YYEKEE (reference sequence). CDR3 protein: CASSLGWPETNYGYTF. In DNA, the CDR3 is TGTGCCAGCAGCTTGGGTTGGCCGGAGACTAACTATGGCTACACCTTC. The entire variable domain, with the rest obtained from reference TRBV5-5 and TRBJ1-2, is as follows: DAGVTQSPTHLIKTRGQQVTLRCSPISGHKSVSWYQQVLGQGPQFIFQYYEKEERGRGNFPDRFSARQFPNYSSELNVNALLLGDSALYLCASSLGWPETNYGYTFGSGTRLTVV.

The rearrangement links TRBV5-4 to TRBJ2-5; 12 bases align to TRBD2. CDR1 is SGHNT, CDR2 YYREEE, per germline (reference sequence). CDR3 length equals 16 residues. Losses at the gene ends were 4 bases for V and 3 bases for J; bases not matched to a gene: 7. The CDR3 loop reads CASSPSGGAIKETQYF. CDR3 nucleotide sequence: TGTGCCAGCAGCCCTAGCGGGGGGGCCATAAAAGAGACCCAGTACTTC.

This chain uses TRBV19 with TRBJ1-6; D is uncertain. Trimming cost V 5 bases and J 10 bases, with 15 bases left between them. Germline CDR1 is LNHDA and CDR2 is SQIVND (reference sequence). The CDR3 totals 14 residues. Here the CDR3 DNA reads TGTGCCAGTAGTCTGGAGAGAATACGGTCACCCCTCCACTTT. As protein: CASSLERIRSPLHF. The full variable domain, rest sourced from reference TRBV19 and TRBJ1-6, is DGGITQSPKYLFRKEGQNVTLSCEQNLNHDAMYWYRQDPGQGLRLIYYSQIVNDFQKGDIAEGYSVSREKKESFPLTVTSAQKNPTAFYLCASSLERIRSPLHFGNGTRLTVT.

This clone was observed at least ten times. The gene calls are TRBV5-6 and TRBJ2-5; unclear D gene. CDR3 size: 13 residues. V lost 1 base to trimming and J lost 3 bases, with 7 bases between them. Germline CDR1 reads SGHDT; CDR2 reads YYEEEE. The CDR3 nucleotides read TGTGCCAGCAGCTTGATTGCAGAAGAGACCCAGTACTTC. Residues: CASSLIAEETQYF.

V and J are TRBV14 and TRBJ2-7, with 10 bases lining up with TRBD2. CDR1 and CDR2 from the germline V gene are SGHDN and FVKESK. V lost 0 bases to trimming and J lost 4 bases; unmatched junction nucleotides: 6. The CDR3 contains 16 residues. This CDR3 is CASSQESSGGLYEQYF. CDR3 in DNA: TGTGCCAGCAGCCAAGAATCTAGCGGGGGTCTTTACGAGCAGTACTTC. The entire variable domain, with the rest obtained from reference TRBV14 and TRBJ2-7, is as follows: EAGVTQFPSHSVIEKGQTVTLRCDPISGHDNLYWYRRVMGKEIKFLLHFVKESKQDESGMPNNRFLAERTGGTYSTLKVQPAELEDSGVYFCASSQESSGGLYEQYFGPGTRLTVT.

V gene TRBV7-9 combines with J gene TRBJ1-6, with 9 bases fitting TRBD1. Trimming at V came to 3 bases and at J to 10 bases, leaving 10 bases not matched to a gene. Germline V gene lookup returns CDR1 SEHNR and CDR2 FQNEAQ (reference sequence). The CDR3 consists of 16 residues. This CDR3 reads CASSLAGTGLSSPLHF. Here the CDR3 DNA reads TGTGCCAGCAGCTTGGCCGGGACAGGGTTGAGCTCACCCCTCCACTTT. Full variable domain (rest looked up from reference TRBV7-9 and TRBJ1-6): DTGVSQNPRHKITKRGQNVTFRCDPISEHNRLYWYRQTLGQGPEFLTYFQNEAQLEKSRLLSDRFSAERPKGSFSTLEIQRTEQGDSAMYLCASSLAGTGLSSPLHFGNGTRLTVT.

CDR3 sequence (DNA): TGTGCTAGTGGTTTCTGGACAGGGGTGGAGAATGAGCAGTTCTTC. Translating it yields CASGFWTGVENEQFF. V usage is TRBV12-5 and J usage is TRBJ2-1, with 9 bases that match TRBD1. Germline CDR1 and CDR2: LGHNT and FRNRAP. This CDR3 is built from 15 residues. The J segment lost 7 bases and the V segment lost 3 bases, leaving 7 bases of the junction unmatched.

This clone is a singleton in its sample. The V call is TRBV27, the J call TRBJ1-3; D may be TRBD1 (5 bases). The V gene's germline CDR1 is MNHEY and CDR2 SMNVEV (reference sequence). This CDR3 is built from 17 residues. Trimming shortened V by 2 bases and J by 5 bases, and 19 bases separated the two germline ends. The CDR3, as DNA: TGTGCCAGCAGTTTAGGGGGGGATCGGTACACTCGAAACACCATATATTTT. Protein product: CASSLGGDRYTRNTIYF.

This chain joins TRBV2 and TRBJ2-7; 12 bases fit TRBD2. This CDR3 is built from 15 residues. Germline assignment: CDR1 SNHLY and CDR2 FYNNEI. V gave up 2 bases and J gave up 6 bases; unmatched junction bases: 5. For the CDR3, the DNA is TGTGCCAGCAGTGAACCTAGCGGGGGGGCTGGCGAGCAGTACTTC. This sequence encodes CASSEPSGGAGEQYF.

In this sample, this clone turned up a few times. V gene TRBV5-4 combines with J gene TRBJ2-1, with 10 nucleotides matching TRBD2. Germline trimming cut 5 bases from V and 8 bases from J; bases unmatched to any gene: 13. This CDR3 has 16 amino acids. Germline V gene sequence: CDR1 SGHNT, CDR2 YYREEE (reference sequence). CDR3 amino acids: CASSRLPGLAEHEQFF. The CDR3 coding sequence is TGTGCCAGCAGTCGACTGCCAGGACTAGCGGAGCATGAGCAGTTCTTC.

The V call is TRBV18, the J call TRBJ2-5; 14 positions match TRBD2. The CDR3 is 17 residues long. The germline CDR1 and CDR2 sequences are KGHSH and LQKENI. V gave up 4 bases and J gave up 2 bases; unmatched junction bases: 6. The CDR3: CASSLPGTSGGQETQYF. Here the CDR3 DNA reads TGTGCCAGCTCACTGCCCGGGACTAGCGGGGGACAAGAGACCCAGTACTTC.

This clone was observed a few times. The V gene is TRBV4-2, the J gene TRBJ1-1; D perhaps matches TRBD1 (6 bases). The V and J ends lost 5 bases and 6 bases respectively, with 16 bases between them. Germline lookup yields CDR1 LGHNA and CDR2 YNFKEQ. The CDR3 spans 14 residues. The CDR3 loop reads CASSELGGHAEAFF. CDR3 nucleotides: TGTGCCAGCAGCGAACTAGGGGGTCATGCTGAAGCTTTCTTT.

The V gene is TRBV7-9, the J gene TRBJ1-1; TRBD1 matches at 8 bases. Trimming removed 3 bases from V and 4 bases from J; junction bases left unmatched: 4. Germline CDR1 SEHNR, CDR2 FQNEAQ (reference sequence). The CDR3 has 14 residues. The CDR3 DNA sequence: TGTGCCAGCAGCTTGGACAGGGTATCCACTGAAGCTTTCTTT. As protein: CASSLDRVSTEAFF.

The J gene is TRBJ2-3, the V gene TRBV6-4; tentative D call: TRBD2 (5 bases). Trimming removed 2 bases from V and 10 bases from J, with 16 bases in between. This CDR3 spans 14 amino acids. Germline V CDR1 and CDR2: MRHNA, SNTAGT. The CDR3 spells CASSDPRTPGAQYF. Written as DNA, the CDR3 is TGTGCCAGCAGTGACCCGAGGACTCCGGGCGCGCAGTATTTT.

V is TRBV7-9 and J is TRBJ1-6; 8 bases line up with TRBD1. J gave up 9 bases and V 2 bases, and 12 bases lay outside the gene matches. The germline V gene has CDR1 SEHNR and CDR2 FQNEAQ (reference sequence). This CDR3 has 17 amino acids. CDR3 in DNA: TGTGCCAGCAGCTTAACGGAAGGACAGGGAATCCGTTCACCCCTCCACTTT. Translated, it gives CASSLTEGQGIRSPLHF.

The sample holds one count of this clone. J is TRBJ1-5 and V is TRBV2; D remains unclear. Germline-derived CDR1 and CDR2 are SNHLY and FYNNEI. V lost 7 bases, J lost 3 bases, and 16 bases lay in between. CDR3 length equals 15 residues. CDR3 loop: CASTTNGVHNQPQHF. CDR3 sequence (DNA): TGTGCCAGCACCACCAACGGGGTTCACAATCAGCCCCAGCATTTT.

The CDR3 coding sequence is TGTGCCAGCAGCTTCCGAGACAGCTACAATGAGCAGTTCTTC. Protein sequence: CASSFRDSYNEQFF. The chain uses TRBV11-1 and TRBJ2-1, with D maybe TRBD1 (5 bases). V dropped 3 bases and J dropped 3 bases, with 9 bases sitting between them. This CDR3 comprises 14 residues. Looked up from germline, CDR1 is SGHAT and CDR2 is FQDESV (reference sequence).

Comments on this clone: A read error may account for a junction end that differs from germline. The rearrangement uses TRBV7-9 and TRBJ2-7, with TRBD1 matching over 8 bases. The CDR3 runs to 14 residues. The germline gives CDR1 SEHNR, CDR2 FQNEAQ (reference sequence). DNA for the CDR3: TGTGCCAGCCGCTTGGGACAGGTAAACTACGAGCAGTACTTC. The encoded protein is CASRLGQVNYEQYF.

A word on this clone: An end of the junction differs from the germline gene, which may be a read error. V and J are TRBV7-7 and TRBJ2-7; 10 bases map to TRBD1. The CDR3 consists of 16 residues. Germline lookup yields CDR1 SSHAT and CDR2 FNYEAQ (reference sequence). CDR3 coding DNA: TGTGCTAGCAGCCCCTACCCCCGGACAGGGGGTGAAGAGCAGTACTTC. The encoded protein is CASSPYPRTGGEEQYF.

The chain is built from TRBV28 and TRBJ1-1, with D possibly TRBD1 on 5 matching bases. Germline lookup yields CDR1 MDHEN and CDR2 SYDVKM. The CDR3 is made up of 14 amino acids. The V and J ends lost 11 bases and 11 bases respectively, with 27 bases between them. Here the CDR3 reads CASAGSPVGRGAFF. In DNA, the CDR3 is TGTGCCTCAGCAGGGTCCCCGGTTGGGCGTGGGGCTTTCTTT. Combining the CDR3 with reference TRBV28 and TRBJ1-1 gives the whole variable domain DVKVTQSSRYLVKRTGEKVFLECVQDMDHENMFWYRQDPGLGLRLIYFSYDVKMKEKGDIPEGYSVSREKKERFSLILESASTNQTSMYLCASAGSPVGRGAFFGQGTRLTVV.

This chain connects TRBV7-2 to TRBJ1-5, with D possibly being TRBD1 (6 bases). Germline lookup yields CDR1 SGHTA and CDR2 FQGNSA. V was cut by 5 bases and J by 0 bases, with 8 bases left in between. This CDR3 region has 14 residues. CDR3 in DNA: TGTGCCAGCAGCCTGGACAGTAGCAATCAGCCCCAGCATTTT. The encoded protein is CASSLDSSNQPQHF.

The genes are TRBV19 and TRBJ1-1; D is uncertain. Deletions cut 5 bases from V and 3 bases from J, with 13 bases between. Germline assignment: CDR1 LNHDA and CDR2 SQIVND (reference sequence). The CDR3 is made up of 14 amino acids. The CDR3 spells CASSPSLSYTEAFF. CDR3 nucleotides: TGTGCCAGTAGTCCCTCTTTATCGTACACTGAAGCTTTCTTT. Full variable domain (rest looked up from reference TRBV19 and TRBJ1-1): DGGITQSPKYLFRKEGQNVTLSCEQNLNHDAMYWYRQDPGQGLRLIYYSQIVNDFQKGDIAEGYSVSREKKESFPLTVTSAQKNPTAFYLCASSPSLSYTEAFFGQGTRLTVV.

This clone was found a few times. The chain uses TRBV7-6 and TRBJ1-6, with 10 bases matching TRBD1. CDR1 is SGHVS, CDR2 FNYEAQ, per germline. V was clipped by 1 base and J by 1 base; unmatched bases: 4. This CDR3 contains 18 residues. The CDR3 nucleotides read TGTGCCAGCAGCTTAGGGACAGGGGGTAGGTCCTATAATTCACCCCTCCACTTT. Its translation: CASSLGTGGRSYNSPLHF.

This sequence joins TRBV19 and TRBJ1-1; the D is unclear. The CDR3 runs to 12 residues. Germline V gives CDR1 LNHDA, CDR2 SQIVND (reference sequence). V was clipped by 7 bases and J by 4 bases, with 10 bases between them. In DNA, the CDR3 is TGTGCCAGTAACCGCGATTCCACTGAAGCTTTCTTT. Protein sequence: CASNRDSTEAFF.